The T cell receptor (beta chain) described here comes from a study of shared clonotypes between healthy human individuals. Study findings and constraints: Rarefaction indicated that sorted-subset sequencing remained incomplete although depth was large.

Germline CDR1 reads MNHEY; CDR2 reads SVGAGI. The CDR3 is 15 amino acids. Trimming removed 5 bases from V and 7 bases from J; junction bases left unmatched: 11. Recent vaccinations or acute infections were absent in the healthy HIV-negative adult donors. Donors were Caucasian adults residing in Nashville, Tennessee, USA. About this clone itself: As yet, its antigen is unknown.

As processed by the authors: In the immunoSEQ data, sequences were junction-only and lacked quality scores, so filtering differed. Profiled with immunoSEQ multiplex PCR; TCRdb holds only in-frame clones, not every one. D and trimming come from the DNA, and the V and J calls and clone size come from that table. The sample has 650,000 to 800,000 clones, around 70% seen once. Sequenced sample: memory CD4+ T cells sorted from blood. Subset reported: CD45RA-negative fraction. This TCR came from a woman between 25 and 40 years old in good health. The rearrangement links TRBV6-5 to TRBJ2-1; 7 bases match TRBD1. In DNA, the CDR3 is TGTGCCAGCAGTCCGGGACAGTTTATAGGTAATGAGCAGTTCTTC. This gives the protein CASSPGQFIGNEQFF.